The T cell receptor beta chain described here comes from a study of blood T cell repertoires in COVID-19. About the study: There were acute and convalescent COVID-19 samples, and they came from the United States, Italy and Spain.

Methods used by the authors: Amplification with reference gene primers provided the estimates of nucleated cell counts. The assay was immunoSEQ multiplex PCR, and TCRdb's table has in-frame clones only and misses some. The V and J calls and the clone size are those of that table, but D and trimming were determined from the DNA. The sample has some 210,000 clones; almost 85% are singletons. The source material was peripheral blood. The clonotype originates from a woman aged 40-49 years with acute or convalescent COVID-19.

This chain's CDR3 is CASSLGQGTEAFF. The DNA of the CDR3 is TGTGCCAGCAGCCTTGGACAGGGCACTGAAGCTTTCTTT. The V call is TRBV14, the J call TRBJ1-1, with TRBD1 matching over 8 bases. Germline V CDR1 and CDR2: SGHDN, FVKESK. With V trimmed by 4 bases and J by 4 bases, 2 bases remained unmatched. The length of the CDR3 is 13 residues.